The following is a T cell receptor beta chain sequence with its context. The method was immunoSEQ multiplex PCR; TCRdb's version includes in-frame clones alone and lacks a portion of them. The data contain tens of thousands of clones, around 79% of them singletons. The V gene's germline CDR1 is GTSNPN and CDR2 SVGIG (reference sequence). The CDR3 length is 13 residues. The trim removed 0 bases at V and 1 base at J, leaving 0 bases unmatched. This specimen belongs to a study of blood T cell repertoires in COVID-19. Study-level background: COVID-19 samples collected from the United States, Italy and Spain covered acute and convalescent phases.

The chain is built from TRBV30 and TRBJ2-7, with TRBD1 identical over 7 bases. Sequencing was carried out using peripheral blood. The receptor's source is a human donor in a cohort sampled during active COVID-19. CDR3 amino acids: CAWSVQGSYEQYF. CDR3 in DNA: TGTGCCTGGAGTGTACAGGGGTCCTACGAGCAGTACTTC.